The present entry profiles one TCR beta chain with its context. In the authors' workflow: Amplifying reference gene primers gave estimates of nucleated cell counts. The protocol was immunoSEQ multiplex PCR, while the TCRdb copy is restricted to in-frame clones and leaves out a portion. V, J and clone size derive from that table, while D and trimming were established from the DNA sequence. The repertoire includes about 200,000 clones, around 86% of them detected once, and roughly 5.7% sits in the top ten. V lost 6 bases to trimming and J lost 5 bases; unmatched junction nucleotides: 11. This CDR3 region has 16 residues. CDR1 and CDR2 (germline): WNHNN, SYGVQD (reference sequence). The data originate from a study of blood T cell repertoires in COVID-19.

The TCR comes from a man older than 75 with acute or convalescent COVID-19. The V gene is TRBV10-1, the J gene TRBJ1-1; 11 bases agree with TRBD1. Sample: peripheral blood. The CDR3 DNA reads TGCGCCAGCAGGGGAAGGGCCGGGACAGGGGGGACTGAAGCTTTCTTT. Its translation is CASRGRAGTGGTEAFF.